This TCR beta chain came from a study of shared clonotypes between healthy human individuals. It was tens of millions of PBMCs that unsorted samples used for genomic DNA. CDR1 is ENHRY, CDR2 SYGVKD, per germline. This CDR3 is 12 amino acids long. Replicate PCRs for unsorted PBMC used around 280 ng DNA (approximately 31,000 T cell genomes). PBMC DNA, left unsorted, was sequenced on ten immunoSEQ deep assay plates. Measured with immunoSEQ multiplex PCR; TCRdb has only the in-frame clones, and not every one. Here the sample spans about 490,000 clones, 79% being singletons. This chain links TRBV10-3 with TRBJ2-5; D unresolved. The end of the DNA is better explained by TRBJ2-7, so the J call may be wrong. The clonotype comes from a middle-aged woman in good health. Some clones in this sample may be carry-over from other donors' samples. Input material: PBMCs. The CDR3 DNA is TGTGCCATCAGCCCTTCCTCCTACGAGCAGTACTTC. Translated: CAISPSSYEQYF.